This note documents a single T cell receptor beta chain sequence. The germline V gene encodes CDR1 SEHNR and CDR2 FQNEAQ (reference sequence). This CDR3 region has 16 residues. The V segment lost 5 bases and the J segment 0 bases; nucleotides outside the gene matches: 8. Once extracted for a subset, genomic DNA was divided evenly among several immunoSEQ plates. Each PCR replicate from the sorted subsets contained 150 to 250 ng DNA, which is tens of thousands of T cell genomes. Data came from immunoSEQ multiplex PCR; TCRdb stores just in-frame clones and leaves some out. The table lists hundreds of thousands of clones, under 95% of them singletons. This specimen belongs to a study of shared clonotypes between healthy human individuals. As for the study in general: Donor composition was two women and a few men, aged 18 to 49. The plates for each donor numbered three CD4 naive, three CD4 memory, two CD8 naive and one CD8 memory.

It was CD45RO-negative cells, positively selected for CCR7, that made up naive CD8 cells, with terminally differentiated effector memory CD45RA+ cells excluded. Material for sequencing was naive CD8+ T cells sorted from blood. This sequence joins TRBV7-9 and TRBJ1-2; 8 positions agree with TRBD1. This clonotype originated in a man aged 30 to 39 in good health. CDR3 bases: TGTGCCAGCAGCCCCCGGGACAGGATCACTAACTATGGCTACACCTTC. Translated, it gives CASSPRDRITNYGYTF.